This T cell receptor beta chain was sequenced for a study of blood T cell repertoires in COVID-19 (dated by TCRdb to 2019 to 2021). Regarding the research as a whole: Samples from collaborators originated in the United States, Italy and Spain and spanned both the acute and convalescent phases of COVID-19. The material from the prospective study consisted of cDNA or gDNA derived from T cells, B-cell-depleted T cells, or PBMCs. Deeply sampled blood TCRbeta repertoires from subjects exposed to, actively infected with, or recovered from COVID-19 were included in the dataset. The repertoires were released in a freely available public database intended as a resource for research on the immune response to SARS-CoV-2. The samples were drawn from the first 160 participants of the ongoing ImmuneRACE study and from 950 to 1,500 subjects provided by 6 global collaborators. A de-identified subject ID, COVID-19 status, age in years and sex were almost always included in the sample metadata. Where HLA class I and class II types were available, the types were taken from metadata supplied by the sample provider, not from assay-based typing. Overall study outcomes, separate from this receptor: Clinical and demographic metadata were provided uncurated, with the amount varying by source and participant.

The immunoSEQ Assay, a bias-controlled multiplex PCR, was used to amplify TCRbeta CDR3 regions from genomic DNA. On the study's bioinformatics: The number of nucleated cells in each sample was estimated by amplification of reference gene primers within the assay. To quantify the absolute abundance of each unique TCRbeta CDR3 rearrangement, sequence reads were collapsed and filtered. Productive Simpson clonality was computed per sample as the square root of Simpson's diversity index over productive rearrangements. TCRdb stores this immuneACCESS table with in-frame sequences only. Part of the clones is absent; in the studies checked, under half of the shortfall reflects unresolved V genes, and no reason is known for the rest. From that table come the V and J calls and clone size; the DNA was used to work out D and trimming. This sample has 300,000 to 350,000 clones in its table, and approximately 86% of those were observed once. About 2% of the sample is in the top ten clones.

Points on this clone: Its specific antigen is unknown. Base-call qualities are not available, and no considerably larger clone is one nucleotide away.

The CDR3 covers 14 residues, taking in both the cysteine and the phenylalanine. CDR3 DNA only is kept here, 42 bases in frame from base 1. According to the germline V gene, CDR1 reads SGHDN and CDR2 reads FVKESK. Trimming takes 0 bases from V and 8 bases from J, and the germline ends sit 13 bases apart. Whole blood was collected in K2EDTA tubes by collaborating institutions according to the institutions' own protocols. For TCRbeta analysis, collaborators shipped samples in one of three forms: frozen whole blood, isolated PBMCs, or DNA extracted from either of those sample types. The TCR sequence derives from a man younger than 35 with active or convalescent COVID-19. The sequencing sample was made of peripheral blood. The chain links TRBV14 with TRBJ1-1, with an unclear D gene assignment. The DNA sequence is TGTGCCAGCAGCCAAGAGCTCCACAGAACCGAAGCTTTCTTT. Translation gives CASSQELHRTEAFF.